Presented here are 18 T cell receptor beta chains from one specimen sequenced in a study of T cells in Graves' hyperthyroidism and ophthalmopathy. The CDR3 regions of TCR beta were amplified from RNA transcripts. TCR CDR3 underwent first-round RT-PCR with the HTBI primer set. TCRdb re-analysed the multiplex PCR reads in MiXCR, keeping a single row per CDR3 protein. Found here are 450,000 to 500,000 distinct CDR3 sequences, 20% to 25% of them singletons; the top ten hold roughly 49%. The material sequenced was blood. The origin of the receptors is a woman between 65 and 79 years old with Graves' ophthalmopathy.

This clonotype appeared many times. The chain links TRBV20-1 to TRBJ2-7, with D possibly matching TRBD2 (6 bases). Germline values: CDR1 DFQATT, CDR2 SNEGSKA (reference sequence). The V end lost 3 bases, the J end lost 1 base, and 13 bases lay between the germline ends. This CDR3 region has 14 residues. The CDR3 sequence is CSASREPLSYEQYF. The CDR3, as DNA: TGCAGTGCTAGCCGGGAGCCACTTTCCTACGAGCAGTACTTC.

This clonotype was seen at least ten times. V and J are TRBV20-1 and TRBJ2-5; 7 nucleotides line up with TRBD1. Germline V lookup: CDR1 DFQATT, CDR2 SNEGSKA (reference sequence). With 4 bases clipped from V and 6 bases from J, the junction kept 8 bases outside the gene matches. This CDR3 is 13 amino acids long. The CDR3 nucleotides are TGCAGTGCTACTCCGACAGGGAGACAGACCCAGTACTTC. This codes for CSATPTGRQTQYF.

This chain connects TRBV15 to TRBJ2-5; D is unresolved. Looked up from germline, CDR1 is LNHNV and CDR2 is YYDKDF (reference sequence). Trimming left V 5 bases short and J 1 base short, with 14 bases between. CDR3 length equals 15 residues. The CDR3 nucleotides read TGTGCCACCAGCTTCCGACTTGACCCCCAAGAGACCCAGTACTTC. Its translation: CATSFRLDPQETQYF.

The chain joins TRBV3-1 to TRBJ2-7, with 9 positions matching TRBD2. The CDR3 sequence is 16 residues long. The J segment lost 3 bases and the V segment lost 3 bases, leaving 9 bases of the junction unmatched. Germline values: CDR1 LGHDT, CDR2 YNNKEL (reference sequence). CDR3 nucleotide sequence: TGTGCCAGCAGCCAGTGGGGTAGCGGGAGTAGCTACGAGCAGTACTTC. Translating gives CASSQWGSGSSYEQYF.

Only one count was recorded for this clonotype. The V and J genes are TRBV7-9 and TRBJ2-7; D is unresolved. The CDR3 loop spans 15 amino acids. V was clipped by 1 base and J by 0 bases, with 10 bases between them. CDR1 and CDR2 (germline): SEHNR, FQNEAQ (reference sequence). In DNA form, the CDR3 reads TGTGCCAGCAGCTTAGGGGTTCGGAGCTCCTACGAGCAGTACTTC. Its translation is CASSLGVRSSYEQYF.

The gene calls are TRBV3-2 and TRBJ2-5; the DNA was not used to check the table's D call, TRBD2. TRBV3-2 counts as a pseudogene. The CDR3 is 15 amino acids. In DNA, the CDR3 is TGTGCCAGCAGCCAAGGGGGAGCGGACCAAGAGACCCAGTACTTC. As protein: CASSQGGADQETQYF.

The chain couples TRBV12-3 or TRBV12-4 to TRBJ2-4; D gene unclear. Trimming stripped 6 bases from V and 7 bases from J, with 13 bases between. This CDR3 has 13 residues. DNA for the CDR3: TGTGCCAGCAGAACGGGTGGTGGCAACATTCAGTACTTC. Translation: CASRTGGGNIQYF.

A remark on this clonotype: Its ends do not fully match the called genes, so a read error is possible. The chain is built from TRBV9 and TRBJ1-2, with 7 bases identical to TRBD1. The germline V gene encodes CDR1 SGDLS and CDR2 YYNGEE. CDR3 size: 15 residues. As DNA, the CDR3 is TGTGCCAGTAGCGTGTCCATCGGACAGGATAAAGGCTACACCTTC. Encoded protein: CASSVSIGQDKGYTF. Full variable domain (outside the CDR3, taken from reference TRBV9 and TRBJ1-2): DSGVTQTPKHLITATGQRVTLRCSPRSGDLSVYWYQQSLDQGLQFLIQYYNGEERAKGNILERFSAQQFPDLHSELNLSSLELGDSALYFCASSVSIGQDKGYTFGSGTRLTVV.

This chain joins TRBV7-2 and TRBJ2-1; 7 bases fit TRBD2. The germline gives CDR1 SGHTA, CDR2 FQGNSA. This CDR3 spans 13 amino acids. V shed 3 bases and J 10 bases; nucleotides not matched to a gene: 6. CDR3 loop: CASSFSPGLEQFF. CDR3 coding DNA: TGTGCCAGCAGCTTCTCCCCGGGACTAGAGCAGTTCTTC. Based on the CDR3 plus reference TRBV7-2 and TRBJ2-1, the full variable domain is GAGVSQSPSNKVTEKGKDVELRCDPISGHTALYWYRQSLGQGLEFLIYFQGNSAPDKSGLPSDRFSAERTGGSVSTLTIQRTQQEDSAVYLCASSFSPGLEQFFGPGTRLTVL.

V and J are TRBV28 and TRBJ1-2, with 7 bases matching TRBD1. J was trimmed by 4 bases and V by 6 bases; bases with no gene match: 5. This CDR3 is built from 13 residues. Germline V gene data show CDR1 as MDHEN and CDR2 as SYDVKM. The CDR3 protein is CASRGDSPYGYTF. The DNA for the CDR3 is TGTGCCAGCAGGGGGGACAGCCCCTATGGCTACACCTTC.

This clonotype was seen many times. V usage is TRBV3-1 and J usage is TRBJ2-1, with 12 bases matching TRBD2. V trimming: 3 bases; J trimming: 6 bases; junction bases outside the gene matches: 3. Germline V gene sequence: CDR1 LGHDT, CDR2 YNNKEL (reference sequence). This CDR3 is 15 amino acids long. The CDR3 sequence is CASSHASGRANEQFF. CDR3 sequence (DNA): TGTGCCAGCAGCCACGCTAGCGGGAGGGCCAATGAGCAGTTCTTC.

The chain combines TRBV12-5 with TRBJ2-7; possibly TRBD1 for D (5 bases). The V and J ends lost 1 base and 2 bases respectively, with 9 bases between them. CDR1 and CDR2 (germline): LGHNT, FRNRAP. The CDR3 runs 14 residues. The CDR3, as DNA: TGTGCTAGTGGTTTGGACAGGTCCCCCTACGAGCAGTACTTC. Translated, it gives CASGLDRSPYEQYF.

The V gene is TRBV10-3, the J gene TRBJ2-7; 7 bases line up with TRBD1. Germline V gene lookup returns CDR1 ENHRY and CDR2 SYGVKD. J lost 5 bases, V lost 3 bases, and 10 bases had no gene match. The CDR3 has 15 amino acids. This chain's CDR3 is CAISERPGQGDEQYF. The DNA of the CDR3 is TGTGCCATCAGTGAACGTCCAGGGCAGGGGGACGAGCAGTACTTC.

This sequence joins TRBV20-1 and TRBJ2-1; D is possibly TRBD1 (6 bases). CDR1 and CDR2 from the germline V gene are DFQATT and SNEGSKA (reference sequence). This CDR3 region has 15 residues. V shed 5 bases and J shed 5 bases, with 19 bases lying between them. The CDR3 here is CSALEGGRYHNEQFF. The CDR3 bases are TGCAGTGCTCTTGAAGGGGGACGGTACCACAATGAGCAGTTCTTC.

The CDR3 spells CASRTSGKPYEQYF. DNA of the CDR3: TGTGCCAGCAGAACTAGCGGGAAACCCTACGAGCAGTACTTC. The chain joins TRBV6-1 to TRBJ2-7; 10 bases agree with TRBD2. The ends lost 6 bases at V and 2 bases at J; junction bases unmatched: 4. The CDR3 is 14 amino acids. Per germline, CDR1 MNHNS and CDR2 SASEGT.

The chain uses TRBV10-1 and TRBJ1-5, with a weak D call TRBD1 (5 bases). Trimming cost V 4 bases and J 3 bases, with 10 bases left between them. The CDR3 contains 14 residues. Looked up from germline, CDR1 is WNHNN and CDR2 is SYGVQD (reference sequence). CDR3 nucleotides: TGCGCCAGCAGTGTACGACAGACCAATCAGCCCCAGCATTTT. Translated, it gives CASSVRQTNQPQHF.

This clonotype was counted between two and nine times. J is TRBJ1-5 and V is TRBV6-1, with 7 bases lining up with TRBD1. The CDR3 has 15 amino acids. Germline V gene data show CDR1 as MNHNS and CDR2 as SASEGT. J lost 3 bases, V lost 6 bases, and 8 bases had no gene match. The CDR3 DNA reads TGTGCCAGCAGACCCAGGGGGGGATTCAATCAGCCCCAGCATTTT. This gives the protein CASRPRGGFNQPQHF.

This clonotype appeared a few times. This rearrangement joins TRBV5-1 to TRBJ2-1; TRBD1 matches at 8 bases. V was clipped by 0 bases and J by 8 bases; unmatched bases: 10. The CDR3 loop spans 16 amino acids. In germline, CDR1 is SGHRS, CDR2 YFSETQ. The chain's CDR3 is CASSLGGRGPGDEQFF. CDR3 in DNA: TGCGCCAGCAGCTTGGGCGGCAGGGGGCCTGGAGATGAGCAGTTCTTC.